The 30 T cell receptor beta chains given below trace back to one sample, sequenced in a study of blood T cells in healthy people across ages. A second PCR of roughly 6 to 12 cycles used a sample-barcoded 5' primer and a J-beta primer mix. MiXCR was run by TCRdb on the 5' RACE reads, yielding one entry per CDR3 protein. The sample carries 550,000 to 650,000 distinct CDR3 sequences, approximately 30% recorded once. The sequencing input was blood. These receptors originate from a woman over 75 in good health.

Ten or more counts support this clonotype. V usage is TRBV12-3 or TRBV12-4 and J usage is TRBJ1-2; 8 bases agree with TRBD1. The V gene end was trimmed by 6 bases and the J gene end by 5 bases; junction bases not matched to a gene: 8. CDR3 size: 14 residues. Here the CDR3 reads CASRLTGAIYGYTF. The CDR3 DNA reads as TGTGCCAGCAGGCTGACAGGGGCCATTTATGGCTACACCTTC.

This clonotype was observed a few times. This chain uses TRBV20-1 with TRBJ1-4; maybe TRBD1 (6 bases). V lost 6 bases and J 7 bases, leaving 15 bases between the germline ends. CDR1 is DFQATT, CDR2 SNEGSKA, per germline (reference sequence). CDR3 size: 13 residues. The CDR3 sequence: CSAADRIGEKLFF. CDR3 sequence (DNA): TGCAGTGCGGCAGACAGGATTGGTGAAAAACTGTTTTTT.

This clonotype was observed many times. V usage is TRBV2 and J usage is TRBJ2-5; 12 bases map to TRBD1. Germline V gives CDR1 SNHLY, CDR2 FYNNEI. The ends lost 6 bases at V and 11 bases at J; junction bases unmatched: 13. CDR3 length: 15 amino acids. This CDR3 reads CASREPGQGAREQYF. As DNA, the CDR3 is TGTGCCAGCAGGGAGCCGGGACAGGGGGCGCGGGAGCAGTACTTC.

With regard to this clonotype: A read error may account for a junction end that differs from germline. J is TRBJ2-3 and V is TRBV6-2 or TRBV6-3; unclear D gene. The CDR3 contains 12 residues. Germline V CDR1 and CDR2: MNHEY, SVGEGT. CDR3 sequence reads: CASGQSTNTQYF. The CDR3 nucleotides read TGTGCCAGCGGCCAGAGCACAAATACGCAGTATTTT.

This clonotype was found a few times. The J gene is TRBJ2-7, the V gene TRBV18, with a tentative D call TRBD1 (6 bases). V lost 2 bases and J lost 2, with 16 bases in between. Germline V CDR1 and CDR2: KGHSH, LQKENI. This CDR3 is built from 16 residues. CDR3 sequence: CASSPRAVQGTYEQYF. The CDR3 DNA sequence: TGTGCCAGCTCACCAAGGGCCGTACAGGGTACCTACGAGCAGTACTTC.

This clonotype has ten or more counts. The chain joins TRBV5-1 to TRBJ2-2; the D gene is possibly TRBD2 (5 bases). The CDR3 runs to 15 residues. Per germline, CDR1 SGHRS and CDR2 YFSETQ. Trimming took off 4 bases at V and 0 bases at J, with 10 bases between the two ends. The chain's CDR3 is CASSTRTANTGELFF. The CDR3 DNA follows: TGCGCCAGCAGCACTAGGACGGCGAACACCGGGGAGCTGTTTTTT.

The chain combines TRBV6-5 with TRBJ1-1, with TRBD1 identical over 8 bases. After removal of 6 bases from V and 11 bases from J, the junction contained 8 bases not matched to a gene. The germline V gene encodes CDR1 MNHEY and CDR2 SVGAGI. The CDR3 covers 12 residues. CDR3 sequence (DNA): TGTGCCAGCAGCTCAGGGGGCGGTAGGGCTTTCTTT. This translates into CASSSGGGRAFF.

The chain combines TRBV7-8 with TRBJ2-7; TRBD2 might be the D (6 bases). The CDR3 length is 13 residues. Germline values: CDR1 SGHVS, CDR2 FQNEAQ. The ends were cut back, 3 bases at V and 3 bases at J, with 9 bases in the middle. CDR3 DNA sequence: TGTGCCAGCAGCTTTACCGGGGGCTACGAGCAGTACTTC. Translated: CASSFTGGYEQYF.

The sample holds many counts of this clonotype. V is TRBV9 and J is TRBJ2-3, with a tentative D call TRBD1 (5 bases). Trimming took off 4 bases at V and 0 bases at J, with 12 bases between the two ends. Germline values: CDR1 SGDLS, CDR2 YYNGEE. The CDR3 runs 15 residues. CDR3 in DNA: TGTGCCAGCAGCCTTAGCTGGGGCAGCACAGATACGCAGTATTTT. As protein: CASSLSWGSTDTQYF.

In its sample, this clonotype was seen a few times. The V and J genes are TRBV14 and TRBJ1-2, with unresolved D. This CDR3 is built from 16 residues. CDR1 and CDR2 from the germline V gene are SGHDN and FVKESK. V was clipped by 5 bases and J by 2 bases, with 18 bases between them. CDR3 sequence reads: CASSARIGRTNYGYTF. The CDR3 nucleotides are TGTGCCAGCAGCGCCCGAATCGGGAGAACCAACTATGGCTACACCTTC.

This clonotype came up many times. The chain has TRBV6-1 and TRBJ1-1; no firm D call. Germline V CDR1 and CDR2: MNHNS, SASEGT. The V end was cut by 0 bases, the J end by 5 bases, with 7 bases between. The CDR3 extends over 13 amino acids. Here the CDR3 reads CASSEAARTEAFF. The CDR3 nucleotides read TGTGCCAGCAGTGAAGCGGCCCGGACTGAAGCTTTCTTT.

This clonotype has ten or more counts. V and J are TRBV20-1 and TRBJ2-5, with D hard to call. V was clipped by 6 bases and J by 2 bases, with 10 bases between them. In germline, CDR1 is DFQATT, CDR2 SNEGSKA (reference sequence). The CDR3 runs to 12 residues. CDR3 amino acids: CSASGNQETQYF. In DNA form, the CDR3 reads TGCAGTGCGTCGGGCAATCAAGAGACCCAGTACTTC.

This clonotype was detected many times. CDR3 sequence (DNA): TGTGCCAGCAGCTTAAAAGGGGCTAACTATGGCTACACCTTC. Its translation: CASSLKGANYGYTF. V and J are TRBV13 and TRBJ1-2; D possibly corresponds to TRBD1 (5 bases). The CDR3 consists of 14 residues. Germline V gene lookup returns CDR1 PRHDT and CDR2 FYEKMQ (reference sequence). The V gene lost 2 bases and the J gene lost 0 bases, with 7 bases spanning the gap.

This clonotype was seen once. The DNA is left out, because the CDR3 cannot be placed on it with certainty; the CDR3 is given as TCRdb lists it. The chain couples TRBV29-1 to TRBJ1-2; the table names TRBD1, a call not compared with the DNA. With termini counted, the CDR3 has 13 amino acids. Germline CDR1 is SQVTM and CDR2 is ANQGSEA. The chain's CDR3 is CSVGQGAPDGHTF.

CDR3 bases: TGCGCCAGCAGCTTGGAGTTAGCGGGAGATGAGCAGTTCTTC. It is translated as CASSLELAGDEQFF. The chain links TRBV5-1 to TRBJ2-1, with 9 bases matching TRBD2. The germline gives CDR1 SGHRS, CDR2 YFSETQ. CDR3 length equals 14 residues. V shed 0 bases and J 8 bases; nucleotides not matched to a gene: 3.

As regards this clonotype: Given a much more abundant clone one base away, this may be a read error. The CDR3 nucleotides read TGTGCCACCAATGCGAGGGAGACCACAGATACGCAGTATTTT. Translated, it gives CATNARETTDTQYF. This chain joins TRBV15 and TRBJ2-3; a possible D gene is TRBD2 (5 bases). Germline V gene lookup returns CDR1 LNHNV and CDR2 YYDKDF (reference sequence). The germline V and J ends were trimmed by 7 bases and 2 bases, with 13 bases remaining between them. The CDR3 has 14 residues.

This clonotype was seen ten or more times. The rearrangement joins TRBV20-1 to TRBJ2-1; a possible D gene is TRBD2 (6 bases). The CDR3 is 16 amino acids. V lost 3 bases and J 5 bases, leaving 20 bases between the germline ends. CDR1 is DFQATT and CDR2 is SNEGSKA in the germline V gene (reference sequence). The CDR3 loop is CSASRLEGGSHNEQFF. The CDR3, as DNA: TGCAGTGCTAGTCGTCTGGAGGGAGGTAGCCACAATGAGCAGTTCTTC.

This clonotype was detected ten times or more. V is TRBV30 and J is TRBJ2-7; D not certain. The CDR3 has 11 residues. CDR1 and CDR2 (germline): GTSNPN, SVGIG (reference sequence). The V end lost 0 bases, the J end lost 7 bases, and 7 bases lay between the germline ends. CDR3 DNA: TGTGCCTGGAGTGTACTTTGGGAGCAGTACTTC. It codes for CAWSVLWEQYF.

On this clonotype itself: A much more abundant neighbour one base away suggests this may be a read error. The chain couples TRBV30 to TRBJ1-2; D ambiguous. The CDR3 has 11 residues. Germline V gene sequence: CDR1 GTSNPN, CDR2 SVGIG (reference sequence). CDR3 protein: CAWSVSYGCTF. CDR3 DNA: TGTGCCTGGAGTGTATCCTATGGCTGCACCTTC.

This clonotype was seen at least ten times. A much more abundant neighbour one base away suggests this may be a read error. The rearrangement joins TRBV2 to TRBJ2-7; 15 nucleotides line up with TRBD2. Germline values: CDR1 SNHLY, CDR2 FYNNEI. The CDR3 is 16 amino acids. J gave up 6 bases and V 6 bases, and 9 bases lay outside the gene matches. The CDR3 nucleotides are TGTGCCAGCAGGCGGGGACTAGCGGGGGGCGTTAGCGAGCAGTACTTC. Translating it yields CASRRGLAGGVSEQYF.

About this clonotype: One base away lies a much larger clone, so this may be a sequencing read error. The chain joins TRBV5-5 to TRBJ1-2; no definite D call. The V end lost 5 bases, the J end lost 4 bases, and 15 bases lay between the germline ends. The CDR3 is 14 residues long. Germline V gene data show CDR1 as SGHKS and CDR2 as YYEKEE (reference sequence). The CDR3 here is CASSFAGRIYGYTF. For the CDR3, the DNA is TGTGCCAGCAGTTTTGCTGGCAGGATCTATGGCTACACCTTC.

A word on this clonotype: This could be a read error, since a much larger clone is one nucleotide away. The chain combines TRBV5-1 with TRBJ2-1; 7 bases align to TRBD2. The germline gives CDR1 SGHRS, CDR2 YFSETQ. J was trimmed by 7 bases and V by 7 bases; bases with no gene match: 8. The CDR3 runs 13 residues. CDR3 in amino acids: CASREETANEQFF. In nucleotides, the CDR3 is TGCGCCAGCCGGGAGGAGACCGCGAATGAGCAGTTCTTC.

At least ten counts were recorded for this clonotype. The chain carries TRBV7-9 and TRBJ2-4; D remains unclear. V lost 1 base, J lost 0 bases, and 13 bases lay in between. In germline, CDR1 is SEHNR, CDR2 FQNEAQ (reference sequence). The CDR3 consists of 17 residues. The CDR3 sequence: CASSLVGSLLAKNIQYF. CDR3 DNA sequence: TGTGCCAGCAGCTTAGTGGGGTCCCTCTTAGCCAAAAACATTCAGTACTTC.

This chain uses TRBV7-9 with TRBJ2-1; D unclear. Germline V lookup: CDR1 SEHNR, CDR2 FQNEAQ (reference sequence). The V gene lost 5 bases and the J gene lost 2 bases, with 10 bases spanning the gap. The CDR3 runs to 14 residues. CDR3 DNA: TGTGCCAGCAGCCCCCCGGACGCCTACAATGAGCAGTTCTTC. This sequence encodes CASSPPDAYNEQFF.

This clonotype was seen a handful of times. The CDR3 DNA sequence: TGTGCCAGCAGCTTAACTTGGAGGCAGGGGGAGGGCTATGGCTACACCTTC. This sequence encodes CASSLTWRQGEGYGYTF. The chain combines TRBV7-2 with TRBJ1-2; 7 bases fit TRBD1. This CDR3 is built from 17 residues. Germline CDR1 is SGHTA and CDR2 is FQGNSA. J gave up 4 bases and V 2 bases, and 13 bases lay outside the gene matches.

As to this clonotype: At one end, the junction sequence differs from germline, possibly due to a read error. V usage is TRBV7-9 and J usage is TRBJ1-2; D remains ambiguous. Germline V gives CDR1 SEHNR, CDR2 FQNEAQ (reference sequence). There are 10 residues in the CDR3. The CDR3 spells CASSNYDYTF. The CDR3 nucleotides read TGTGCCAGCTCGAACTATGACTACACCTTC.

This clonotype was observed at least ten times. Here the CDR3 reads CASSLDSVSTGGGYNEQFF. In DNA, the CDR3 is TGCGCCAGCAGCTTGGATTCGGTTAGCACAGGGGGGGGGTACAATGAGCAGTTCTTC. This sequence joins TRBV5-1 and TRBJ2-1; D may be TRBD1 (8 bases). V was clipped by 0 bases and J by 4 bases, with 23 bases between them. This CDR3 spans 19 amino acids. Germline assignment: CDR1 SGHRS and CDR2 YFSETQ. Looking up the rest from reference TRBV5-1 and TRBJ2-1 gives the full variable domain: KAGVTQTPRYLIKTRGQQVTLSCSPISGHRSVSWYQQTPGQGLQFLFEYFSETQRNKGNFPGRFSGRQFSNSRSEMNVSTLELGDSALYLCASSLDSVSTGGGYNEQFFGPGTRLTVL.

At least ten counts were recorded for this clonotype. The chain combines TRBV11-2 with TRBJ2-5, with 10 positions matching TRBD1. CDR3 length: 15 amino acids. The germline V gene encodes CDR1 SGHAT and CDR2 FQNNGV. V lost 5 bases to trimming and J lost 5 bases; unmatched junction nucleotides: 8. CDR3 residues: CASSLQGQGTETQYF. For the CDR3, the DNA is TGTGCCAGCAGCCTCCAGGGACAGGGGACGGAGACCCAGTACTTC.

The CDR3 loop reads CANRALSYNEQFF. In DNA form, the CDR3 reads TGTGCCAACAGGGCCCTCTCCTACAATGAGCAGTTCTTC. V gene TRBV28 combines with J gene TRBJ2-1; tentatively, D is TRBD1 (6 bases). The CDR3 runs 13 residues. The V gene lost 10 bases and the J gene lost 0 bases, with 10 bases spanning the gap. Germline V gene lookup returns CDR1 MDHEN and CDR2 SYDVKM. Full variable domain (missing parts from reference TRBV28 and TRBJ2-1): DVKVTQSSRYLVKRTGEKVFLECVQDMDHENMFWYRQDPGLGLRLIYFSYDVKMKEKGDIPEGYSVSREKKERFSLILESASTNQTSMYLCANRALSYNEQFFGPGTRLTVL.

This clonotype has ten or more counts. The rearrangement joins TRBV7-2 to TRBJ2-5, with D unclear. In germline, CDR1 is SGHTA, CDR2 FQGNSA. The CDR3 sequence is 15 residues long. V lost 0 bases to trimming and J lost 0 bases, with 8 bases between them. CDR3 nucleotide sequence: TGTGCCAGCAGCTTAGCGGGCGCCAACCAAGAGACCCAGTACTTC. It is translated as CASSLAGANQETQYF.